One and the same sample provided the 31 T cell receptor beta chains below, sequenced in a study of blood T cell repertoires in COVID-19 (dated by TCRdb to 2020 to 2022). The library came from the immunoSEQ multiplex PCR assay. Held by TCRdb, this immuneACCESS table contains in-frame sequences only and omits some clones. Under half of the omission traces to an unresolved V gene where checked; the cause of the rest is unknown. For this sample the table gives some 120,000 clones, of which approximately 77% were detected only once. About a fifth of the sample is in the top ten clones. Sequencing was done on a sample of peripheral blood. These receptors were collected from a man older than 75 with acute or convalescent COVID-19.

The chain carries TRBV3-1 (or the pseudogene TRBV3-2) and TRBJ1-3; 8 bases match TRBD1. Trimming at V came to 3 bases and at J to 5 bases, leaving 3 bases not matched to a gene. Germline V lookup: CDR1 LGHDT, CDR2 YNNKEL (reference sequence). The CDR3 has 14 residues. This CDR3 is CASSHGQGRNTIYF. In DNA, the CDR3 is TGTGCCAGCAGCCACGGACAGGGTAGAAACACCATATATTTT.

The V gene is TRBV11-1, the J gene TRBJ2-1; D is unclear. The CDR3 is made up of 13 amino acids. The germline V gene encodes CDR1 SGHAT and CDR2 FQDESV (reference sequence). V was cut by 3 bases and J by 7 bases, with 10 bases left in between. In DNA form, the CDR3 reads TGTGCCAGCAGCTTTAACGGGTGGAATGAGCAGTTCTTC. It encodes CASSFNGWNEQFF.

The CDR3 DNA follows: TGTGCCAGCAGCCAAAAATACCCACCGGGGGGGAGCACAGATACGCAGTATTTT. This sequence encodes CASSQKYPPGGSTDTQYF. The rearrangement joins TRBV14 to TRBJ2-3, with TRBD2 matching over 8 bases. With V trimmed by 2 bases and J by 0 bases, 10 bases remained unmatched. Germline lookup yields CDR1 SGHDN and CDR2 FVKESK. This CDR3 region has 18 residues.

This rearrangement joins TRBV4-3 to TRBJ1-2, with D possibly being TRBD1 (5 bases). Germline V gene lookup returns CDR1 LGHNA and CDR2 YSLEER. The CDR3 length is 17 residues. The V end lost 1 base, the J end lost 3 bases, and 18 bases lay between the germline ends. CDR3 sequence reads: CASSQGSGRQSHYGYTF. The DNA of the CDR3 is TGCGCCAGCAGCCAAGGATCCGGGCGACAGAGTCACTATGGCTACACCTTC.

This rearrangement joins TRBV2 to TRBJ2-7, with 7 nucleotides matching TRBD1. This CDR3 region has 17 residues. V gave up 7 bases and J gave up 3 bases; unmatched junction bases: 18. CDR1 is SNHLY, CDR2 FYNNEI, per germline. The CDR3, as DNA: TGTGCCAGCACCGTTGAACTAGACAGGGCCGCTAACTACGAGCAGTACTTC. Translation: CASTVELDRAANYEQYF.

This clone was found once. V is TRBV6-5 and J is TRBJ2-7, with D hard to call. Germline CDR1 reads MNHEY; CDR2 reads SVGAGI. Trimming stripped 5 bases from V and 6 bases from J, with 14 bases between. The CDR3 has 13 amino acids. CDR3 region: CASSLTNRGEQYF. Written as DNA, the CDR3 is TGTGCCAGCAGTCTAACGAACCGAGGCGAGCAGTACTTC.

The chain recombines TRBV5-1 with TRBJ2-7; 8 nucleotides match TRBD2. Looked up from germline, CDR1 is SGHRS and CDR2 is YFSETQ. CDR3 size: 15 residues. The V gene end was trimmed by 3 bases and the J gene end by 5 bases; junction bases not matched to a gene: 10. Here the CDR3 reads CASSSKAGVDHEQYF. The CDR3, as DNA: TGCGCCAGCAGCTCAAAAGCGGGGGTCGACCACGAGCAGTACTTC.

This chain uses TRBV5-1 with TRBJ2-2; 9 bases fit TRBD1. The CDR3 sequence is 18 residues long. V lost 3 bases to trimming and J lost 0 bases; unmatched junction nucleotides: 9. CDR1 SGHRS and CDR2 YFSETQ come from the germline V gene. The CDR3 region is CASSYNPGQGSNTGELFF. The CDR3 region has the DNA TGCGCCAGCAGCTACAACCCGGGACAGGGATCGAACACCGGGGAGCTGTTTTTT.

The chain employs TRBV11-1 and TRBJ2-7, with a weak D call TRBD1 (6 bases). CDR3 length: 12 amino acids. Germline V gene data show CDR1 as SGHAT and CDR2 as FQDESV (reference sequence). V was trimmed by 4 bases and J by 2 bases, leaving 6 bases between them. The CDR3 sequence: CASSSGAYEQYF. The CDR3 DNA is TGTGCCAGCAGCTCAGGGGCCTACGAGCAGTACTTC.

This clone was observed a handful of times. The rearrangement joins TRBV18 to TRBJ2-1, with D uncertain. The germline V gene has CDR1 KGHSH and CDR2 LQKENI. The ends were cut back, 8 bases at V and 0 bases at J, with 8 bases in the middle. The CDR3 has 13 residues. Here the CDR3 reads CASGGASYNEQFF. DNA for the CDR3: TGTGCCAGCGGCGGAGCCTCCTACAATGAGCAGTTCTTC.

This chain links TRBV11-2 with TRBJ1-2, with D unresolved. CDR1 is SGHAT, CDR2 FQNNGV, per germline. V gave up 4 bases and J gave up 2 bases, with 14 bases separating them. CDR3 size: 15 residues. CDR3: CASSSRLLVNYGYTF. CDR3 sequence (DNA): TGTGCCAGCAGCTCTAGACTCCTAGTAAACTATGGCTACACCTTC.

The CDR3 spells CASSLEAGAGRETQYF. For the CDR3, the DNA is TGTGCCAGCAGCTTAGAGGCAGGGGCGGGTCGAGAGACCCAGTACTTC. V usage is TRBV7-6 and J usage is TRBJ2-5, with D possibly TRBD1 on 6 matching bases. Germline V CDR1 and CDR2: SGHVS, FNYEAQ. CDR3 length: 16 residues. The V end was cut by 1 base, the J end by 4 bases, with 16 bases between.

This clone was detected only a few times. The chain links TRBV11-2 to TRBJ2-2; a weak D match, TRBD1 (7 bases). The germline V gene has CDR1 SGHAT and CDR2 FQNNGV. The ends were cut back, 3 bases at V and 4 bases at J, with 15 bases in the middle. CDR3 size: 16 residues. CDR3 nucleotide sequence: TGTGCCAGCAGCTTGGGACAGACCGGGGGCACCGGGGAGCTGTTTTTT. Translating it yields CASSLGQTGGTGELFF.

The genes are TRBV5-1 and TRBJ2-3, with 8 bases lining up with TRBD1. CDR3 length: 14 residues. The ends lost 5 bases at V and 6 bases at J; junction bases unmatched: 8. Per the germline V gene, CDR1 is SGHRS and CDR2 is YFSETQ. The CDR3 protein is CASRDRVVGDTQYF. As DNA, the CDR3 is TGCGCCAGCAGGGACAGGGTAGTGGGGGATACGCAGTATTTT.

The chain is built from TRBV19 and TRBJ2-1; D possibly corresponds to TRBD1 (7 bases). The CDR3 is 14 amino acids. Trimming took off 6 bases at V and 8 bases at J, with 17 bases between the two ends. Looked up from germline, CDR1 is LNHDA and CDR2 is SQIVND (reference sequence). CDR3 loop: CASRSGGHNDEQFF. Written as DNA, the CDR3 is TGTGCCAGTAGATCAGGGGGGCACAACGATGAGCAGTTCTTC.

This chain uses TRBV5-4 with TRBJ1-2, with D perhaps matching TRBD1 (5 bases). CDR1 is SGHNT, CDR2 YYREEE, per germline (reference sequence). This CDR3 is built from 13 residues. V was trimmed by 2 bases and J by 2 bases, leaving 7 bases between them. CDR3 nucleotides: TGTGCCAGCAGCTTACAGGAGAACTATGGCTACACCTTC. The encoded protein is CASSLQENYGYTF.

The sample holds a few counts of this clone. The chain is built from TRBV11-2 and TRBJ2-1; TRBD2 matches at 11 bases. V gave up 5 bases and J gave up 7 bases; unmatched junction bases: 10. Germline CDR1 reads SGHAT; CDR2 reads FQNNGV. The CDR3 consists of 16 residues. The CDR3 loop reads CASSRLAGPRGNEQFF. CDR3 bases: TGTGCCAGCAGCCGACTAGCGGGGCCCAGAGGGAATGAGCAGTTCTTC.

A word on this clone: The same CDR3 arises from other DNA sequences in this sample as well. This chain uses TRBV2 with TRBJ1-5; 8 bases align to TRBD1. This CDR3 has 14 amino acids. The ends lost 6 bases at V and 7 bases at J; junction bases unmatched: 8. Germline V gene sequence: CDR1 SNHLY, CDR2 FYNNEI. In DNA form, the CDR3 reads TGTGCCAGCAGCCGACAGGGGTCCGGCCAGCCCCAGCATTTT. It codes for CASSRQGSGQPQHF.

The chain has TRBV7-9 and TRBJ1-6; 10 bases map to TRBD1. This CDR3 has 12 amino acids. V lost 4 bases, J lost 14 bases, and 2 bases stayed unmatched. Germline lookup yields CDR1 SEHNR and CDR2 FQNEAQ (reference sequence). The CDR3 nucleotides are TGTGCCAGCAGCTGGACAGGGGGGACCCTCCACTTT. Encoded protein: CASSWTGGTLHF.

The J gene is TRBJ2-2, the V gene TRBV7-8, with D perhaps TRBD1 (5 bases). In germline, CDR1 is SGHVS, CDR2 FQNEAQ. The CDR3 runs 15 residues. Trimming took 1 base from V and 3 from J, leaving 9 bases between them. The CDR3 bases are TGTGCCAGCAGCTTAGGTGACAGCTACACCGGGGAGCTGTTTTTT. Translation: CASSLGDSYTGELFF.

The V call is TRBV29-1, the J call TRBJ1-5; D might be TRBD1 (5 bases). Trimming stripped 4 bases from V and 5 bases from J, with 12 bases between. CDR1 is SQVTM and CDR2 is ANQGSEA in the germline V gene. CDR3 length: 13 amino acids. CDR3 bases: TGCAGCGTTGGGGCAGGGTTGGATCAGCCCCAGCATTTT. Its translation: CSVGAGLDQPQHF.

This clone was counted between two and nine times. The chain is built from TRBV7-2 and TRBJ2-2, with D maybe TRBD1 (6 bases). CDR1 and CDR2 from the germline V gene are SGHTA and FQGNSA. This CDR3 is built from 16 residues. V shed 5 bases and J shed 3 bases, with 16 bases lying between them. CDR3 region: CASSATGTLYTGELFF. CDR3 bases: TGTGCCAGCAGCGCGACCGGGACACTTTACACCGGGGAGCTGTTTTTT.

This clone has just a few counts. The chain combines TRBV6-5 with TRBJ2-7; 8 nucleotides match TRBD1. The CDR3 loop spans 13 amino acids. Germline loops: CDR1 MNHEY, CDR2 SVGAGI. V trimming: 8 bases; J trimming: 1 base; junction bases outside the gene matches: 4. The CDR3: CASGQGLSYEQYF. The CDR3 region has the DNA TGTGCCAGCGGACAGGGTTTATCCTACGAGCAGTACTTC.

The chain uses TRBV5-6 and TRBJ2-3; TRBD2 agrees at 15 bases. This CDR3 region has 17 residues. The ends lost 4 bases at V and 3 bases at J; junction bases unmatched: 6. CDR1 and CDR2 (germline): SGHDT, YYEEEE. CDR3 residues: CASSPGLAGGLTDTQYF. The CDR3 DNA reads as TGTGCCAGCAGCCCCGGACTAGCGGGGGGGCTAACAGATACGCAGTATTTT.

The V gene is TRBV6-5, the J gene TRBJ1-3; no clear D gene. CDR1 is MNHEY and CDR2 is SVGAGI in the germline V gene. V was trimmed by 8 bases and J by 2 bases, leaving 16 bases between them. The CDR3 consists of 15 residues. CDR3 amino acids: CASLRGPSAGNTIYF. The CDR3 nucleotides read TGTGCCAGCCTCCGAGGGCCAAGCGCTGGAAACACCATATATTTT.

This chain connects TRBV7-2 to TRBJ1-4; D unresolved. V dropped 0 bases and J dropped 3 bases, with 11 bases sitting between them. CDR1 and CDR2 from the germline V gene are SGHTA and FQGNSA. The CDR3 runs to 16 residues. CDR3 sequence: CASSLALGRANEKLFF. CDR3 nucleotides: TGTGCCAGCAGCTTAGCTTTGGGGAGAGCTAATGAAAAACTGTTTTTT.

There are a few counts of this clone. The rearrangement joins TRBV2 to TRBJ1-1, with unresolved D. CDR1 and CDR2 from the germline V gene are SNHLY and FYNNEI. This CDR3 is built from 13 residues. The V gene lost 8 bases and the J gene lost 3 bases, with 13 bases spanning the gap. The CDR3 coding sequence is TGTGCCAGCCCAAAGTGGAGAGACACTGAAGCTTTCTTT. Translation gives CASPKWRDTEAFF.

The rearrangement links TRBV6-6 to TRBJ1-5; D not certain. This CDR3 comprises 13 residues. Deletions cut 7 bases from V and 2 bases from J, with 9 bases between. Germline V gene lookup returns CDR1 MNHNY and CDR2 SVGAGI (reference sequence). CDR3 region: CASTLSGNQPQHF. As DNA, the CDR3 is TGTGCCAGCACCCTATCGGGCAATCAGCCCCAGCATTTT.

The sample holds a few counts of this clone. The rearrangement uses TRBV7-2 and TRBJ2-3; 9 bases align to TRBD2. The germline V gene has CDR1 SGHTA and CDR2 FQGNSA. This CDR3 contains 16 residues. Trimming removed 3 bases from V and 3 bases from J; junction bases left unmatched: 7. CDR3 in amino acids: CASSFDPGLATDTQYF. The CDR3 bases are TGTGCCAGCAGCTTCGACCCGGGACTAGCAACAGATACGCAGTATTTT.

The J gene is TRBJ2-7, the V gene TRBV18, with 11 bases aligning to TRBD1. Trimming at V came to 4 bases and at J to 5 bases, leaving 7 bases not matched to a gene. Germline assignment: CDR1 KGHSH and CDR2 LQKENI. This CDR3 region has 15 residues. Written as DNA, the CDR3 is TGTGCCAGCTCACTCGGGACAGGGGGGGAAAACGAGCAGTACTTC. Translating it yields CASSLGTGGENEQYF.

This chain joins TRBV19 and TRBJ1-2; D call uncertain. In germline, CDR1 is LNHDA, CDR2 SQIVND (reference sequence). V was pared by 4 bases and J by 8 bases, with 11 bases between. The CDR3 contains 12 residues. CDR3 DNA: TGTGCCAGTAGTACCTCAGGCTCCGGCTACACCTTC. It codes for CASSTSGSGYTF.